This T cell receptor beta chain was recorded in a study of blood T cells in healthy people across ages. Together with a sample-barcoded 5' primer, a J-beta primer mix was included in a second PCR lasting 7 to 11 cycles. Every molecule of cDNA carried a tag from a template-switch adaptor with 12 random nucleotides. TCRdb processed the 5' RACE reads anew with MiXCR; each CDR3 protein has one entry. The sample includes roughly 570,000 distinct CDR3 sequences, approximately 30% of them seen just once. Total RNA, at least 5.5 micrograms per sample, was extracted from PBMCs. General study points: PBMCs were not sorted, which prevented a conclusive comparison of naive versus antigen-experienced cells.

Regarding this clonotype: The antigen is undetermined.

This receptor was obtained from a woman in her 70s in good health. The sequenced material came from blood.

CDR3 sequence reads: CASSLAYTEAFF. CDR3 DNA: TGTGCCAGCAGCTTAGCCTACACTGAAGCTTTCTTT. The J gene is TRBJ1-1, the V gene TRBV11-2; D remains ambiguous. V was clipped by 1 base and J by 3 bases, with 3 bases between them. This CDR3 region has 12 residues. The germline V gene encodes CDR1 SGHAT and CDR2 FQNNGV. Filled out from reference TRBV11-2 and TRBJ1-1, the complete variable domain reads EAGVAQSPRYKIIEKRQSVAFWCNPISGHATLYWYQQILGQGPKLLIQFQNNGVVDDSQLPKDRFSAERLKGVDSTLKIQPAKLEDSAVYLCASSLAYTEAFFGQGTRLTVV.